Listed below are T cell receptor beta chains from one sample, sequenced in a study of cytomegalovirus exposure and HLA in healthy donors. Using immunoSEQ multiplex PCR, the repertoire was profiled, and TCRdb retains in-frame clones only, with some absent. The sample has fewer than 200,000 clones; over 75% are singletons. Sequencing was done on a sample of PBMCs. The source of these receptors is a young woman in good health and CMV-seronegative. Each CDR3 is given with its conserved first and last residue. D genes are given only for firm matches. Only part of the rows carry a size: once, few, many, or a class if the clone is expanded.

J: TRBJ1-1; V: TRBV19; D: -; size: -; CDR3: CASSHREVNTEAFF; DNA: TGTGCCAGTAGCCATCGGGAGGTCAACACTGAAGCTTTCTTT
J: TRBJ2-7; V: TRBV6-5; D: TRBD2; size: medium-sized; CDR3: CASRKREGYEQYF; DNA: TGTGCCAGCCGGAAGCGGGAGGGCTACGAGCAGTACTTC
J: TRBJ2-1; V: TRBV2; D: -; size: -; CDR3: CASSGRTYPYNEQFF; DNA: TGTGCCAGCAGTGGTCGTACCTATCCCTACAATGAGCAGTTCTTC
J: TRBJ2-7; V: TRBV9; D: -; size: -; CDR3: CASSVGVGDEQYF; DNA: TGTGCCAGCAGCGTAGGGGTAGGGGACGAGCAGTACTTC
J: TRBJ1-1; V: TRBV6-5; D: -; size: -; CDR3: CASSVRASTEAFF; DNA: TGTGCCAGCAGTGTCAGGGCGTCCACTGAAGCTTTCTTT
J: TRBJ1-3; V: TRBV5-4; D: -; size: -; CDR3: CASSLGGRLYSGNTIYF; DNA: TGTGCCAGCAGCTTGGGTGGCAGATTATACTCTGGAAACACCATATATTTT
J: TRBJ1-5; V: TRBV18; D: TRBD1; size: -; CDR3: CASSPQGQSSNQPQHF; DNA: TGTGCCAGCTCACCCCAGGGACAGAGTAGCAATCAGCCCCAGCATTTT
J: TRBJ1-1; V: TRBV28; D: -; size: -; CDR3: CASSIQGNTEAFF; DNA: TGTGCCAGCAGTATACAGGGGAACACTGAAGCTTTCTTT
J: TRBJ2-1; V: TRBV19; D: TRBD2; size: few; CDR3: CASSLTSALTNEQFF; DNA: TGTGCCAGTTCTCTGACTAGCGCCCTAACCAATGAGCAGTTCTTC
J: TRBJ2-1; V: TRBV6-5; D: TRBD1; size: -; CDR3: CASSYSGQGAHNEQFF; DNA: TGTGCCAGCAGTTACTCGGGACAGGGGGCCCACAATGAGCAGTTCTTC
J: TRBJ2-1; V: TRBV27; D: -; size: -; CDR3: CASSRLVRSKQFF; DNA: TGTGCCAGCAGTCGCCTAGTGCGCTCGAAGCAGTTCTTC
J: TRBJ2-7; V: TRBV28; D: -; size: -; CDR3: CASSLWSSPSLYEQYF; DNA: TGTGCCAGCAGTTTATGGTCTAGCCCCTCCCTTTACGAGCAGTACTTC
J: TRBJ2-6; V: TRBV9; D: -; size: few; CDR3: CASSESGALPSSGANVLTF; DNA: TGTGCCAGCAGCGAATCAGGGGCCTTACCATCCTCTGGGGCCAACGTCCTGACTTTC
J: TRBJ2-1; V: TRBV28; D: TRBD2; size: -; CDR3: CASSGTSIHEQFF; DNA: TGTGCCAGCAGCGGGACTAGCATCCATGAGCAGTTCTTC
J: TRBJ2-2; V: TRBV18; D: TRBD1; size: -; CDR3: CASSPPGQGATTGELFF; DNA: TGTGCCAGCTCACCACCCGGACAGGGGGCAACCACCGGGGAGCTGTTTTTT
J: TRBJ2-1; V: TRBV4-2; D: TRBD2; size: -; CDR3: CASSQDGGTSGRLGGNEQFF; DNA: TGTGCCAGCAGCCAAGATGGCGGGACTAGCGGGAGATTGGGGGGCAATGAGCAGTTCTTC
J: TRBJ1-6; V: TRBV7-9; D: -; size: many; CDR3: CASRGPNRSPLHF; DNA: TGTGCCAGCAGGGGGCCAAACCGGTCACCCCTCCACTTT
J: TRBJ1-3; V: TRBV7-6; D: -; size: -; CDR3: CASSLAPPGDSGNTIYF; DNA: TGTGCCAGCAGCTTAGCGCCGCCGGGAGACTCTGGAAACACCATATATTTT
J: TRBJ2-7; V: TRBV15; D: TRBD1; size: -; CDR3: CATSPSGTGLEQYF; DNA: TGTGCCACCAGCCCTTCCGGGACAGGGCTCGAGCAGTACTTC
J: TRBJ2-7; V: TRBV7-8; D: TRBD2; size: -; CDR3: CASRGEPSGTAYEQYF; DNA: TGTGCCAGCAGGGGGGAACCCAGCGGGACCGCCTACGAGCAGTACTTC
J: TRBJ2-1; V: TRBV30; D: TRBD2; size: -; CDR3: CAWSGEASGHNEQFF; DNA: TGTGCCTGGAGTGGAGAGGCTAGCGGCCACAATGAGCAGTTCTTC
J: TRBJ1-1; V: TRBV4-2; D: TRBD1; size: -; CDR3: CASSQGQLNTEAFF; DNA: TGTGCCAGCAGCCAGGGACAGCTGAACACTGAAGCTTTCTTT
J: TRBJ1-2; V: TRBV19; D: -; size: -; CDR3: CASSTQYRAGYTF; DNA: TGTGCCAGTAGTACCCAATATAGAGCGGGCTACACCTTC
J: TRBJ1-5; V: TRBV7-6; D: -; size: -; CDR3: CASSWADSNQPQHF; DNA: TGTGCCAGCAGCTGGGCAGATAGCAATCAGCCCCAGCATTTT
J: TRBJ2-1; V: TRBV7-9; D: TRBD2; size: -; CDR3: CASSFTSGTSEYNEQFF; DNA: TGTGCCAGCAGCTTTACATCCGGGACTAGCGAGTACAATGAGCAGTTCTTC